This T cell receptor beta chain was recovered during a study of blood T cells in healthy people across ages. Overall study findings and caveats: A strong correlation was seen between TCR beta diversity and naive T cell percentage.

Russia was home to the donors, healthy Caucasian individuals aged roughly 6 to 90. V dropped 1 base and J dropped 6 bases, with 13 bases sitting between them. CDR1 and CDR2 from the germline V gene are SGHTA and FQGNSA. The CDR3 sequence is 14 residues long. This clonotype was seen only a few times. Its antigen is still unknown. Then a second PCR, running roughly 7 to 11 cycles, was carried out with a sample-barcoded 5' primer and a J-beta primer mix. TCRdb fed the 5' RACE reads into MiXCR, producing one record per CDR3 protein. The table shows about 1.5 million distinct CDR3 sequences, with about 42% occurring only once.

The chain has TRBV7-2 and TRBJ2-7; possibly TRBD1 or TRBD2 for D (5 bases each). The receptor was isolated from a woman between 18 and 29 years old in good health. Sequencing was carried out using blood. The CDR3 sequence is CASSLGWDLGEQYF. The DNA for the CDR3 is TGTGCCAGCAGCTTAGGATGGGACCTCGGCGAGCAGTACTTC. Full variable domain (outside the CDR3, taken from reference TRBV7-2 and TRBJ2-7): GAGVSQSPSNKVTEKGKDVELRCDPISGHTALYWYRQSLGQGLEFLIYFQGNSAPDKSGLPSDRFSAERTGGSVSTLTIQRTQQEDSAVYLCASSLGWDLGEQYFGPGTRLTVT.